Shown below are 17 T cell receptor beta chains from a single sample sequenced in a study of T-cell memory formation after mild COVID-19. TCRdb re-called the 5' RACE reads through MiXCR, storing one row per CDR3 protein. The sample lists fewer than 350,000 distinct CDR3 sequences, approximately 8% seen once, with roughly 22% in the top ten. Material: PBMCs or a T cell subset sorted from them (not recorded which). The source is a man younger than 35 who had mild COVID-19 (a few samples of this study predate the infection). Cell type and time point are not known.

The chain uses TRBV6-5 and TRBJ1-1; D not certain. The germline CDR1 and CDR2 sequences are MNHEY and SVGAGI. The CDR3 is 15 residues long. V was clipped by 2 bases and J by 7 bases, with 17 bases between them. The DNA of the CDR3 is TGTGCCAGCAGTTACGAGGCAGCCACGACAATTGAAGCTTTCTTT. It specifies CASSYEAATTIEAFF.

V and J are TRBV5-1 and TRBJ2-3, with TRBD1 as a possible D gene (5 bases). The V end lost 3 bases, the J end lost 5 bases, and 13 bases lay between the germline ends. The CDR3 covers 14 residues. Germline V gene lookup returns CDR1 SGHRS and CDR2 YFSETQ. The CDR3 loop is CASSWRQLGDTQYF. The DNA for the CDR3 is TGCGCCAGCAGCTGGAGACAGTTAGGAGATACGCAGTATTTT.

This clonotype has more than one count but fewer than ten. The genes are TRBV12-3 or TRBV12-4 and TRBJ2-6; D unclear. V lost 5 bases and J 2 bases, leaving 13 bases between the germline ends. This CDR3 region has 16 residues. CDR3 sequence: CASSPRGVPGANVLTF. CDR3 DNA sequence: TGTGCCAGCAGTCCCCGAGGTGTACCTGGGGCCAACGTCCTGACTTTC.

This clonotype was detected many times. The chain is built from TRBV12-3 or TRBV12-4 and TRBJ2-7, with a weak D call TRBD1 (5 bases). With 4 bases removed from V and 6 bases from J, the gap between germline ends came to 7 bases. The CDR3 length is 11 residues. The chain's CDR3 is CASSSQGEQYF. The CDR3 bases are TGTGCCAGCAGTTCTCAGGGCGAGCAGTACTTC.

This clonotype has only a few counts. The chain uses TRBV20-1 and TRBJ2-2; possible D gene TRBD1, 6 bases. The V end lost 6 bases, the J end lost 3 bases, and 17 bases lay between the germline ends. The CDR3 is 15 amino acids. CDR1 DFQATT and CDR2 SNEGSKA come from the germline V gene (reference sequence). This CDR3 reads CSARRRGVDTGELFF. CDR3 DNA: TGCAGTGCGAGACGCAGGGGAGTCGACACCGGGGAGCTGTTTTTT.

This clonotype was seen more than once but under ten times. This chain links TRBV9 with TRBJ2-3; the match to TRBD1 covers 9 bases. Germline assignment: CDR1 SGDLS and CDR2 YYNGEE. The CDR3 runs to 14 residues. V shed 7 bases, J shed 1 base, and the junction held 4 bases outside the gene matches. CDR3: CASGRQGGTDTQYF. The CDR3 DNA follows: TGTGCCAGCGGAAGACAGGGGGGCACAGATACGCAGTATTTT.

V usage is TRBV7-6 and J usage is TRBJ1-4; 9 positions agree with TRBD1. V dropped 6 bases and J dropped 9; count of bases not matched to a gene: 8. Germline V lookup: CDR1 SGHVS, CDR2 FNYEAQ. CDR3 length: 14 amino acids. The CDR3 DNA reads as TGTGCCAGCAGGCTTGGGGACAGGGCACAAAAACTGTTTTTT. Translating it yields CASRLGDRAQKLFF.

The J gene is TRBJ1-2, the V gene TRBV5-5; possible D gene TRBD1, 5 bases. Trimming removed 4 bases from V and 8 bases from J, with 18 bases in between. The length of the CDR3 is 14 residues. Germline V gene lookup returns CDR1 SGHKS and CDR2 YYEKEE (reference sequence). CDR3 amino acids: CASSPGRIGGGYTF. For the CDR3, the DNA is TGTGCCAGCAGCCCGGGACGGATTGGAGGGGGCTACACCTTC.

V gene TRBV5-4 combines with J gene TRBJ2-2; no firm D call. This CDR3 region has 14 residues. The V and J ends lost 3 bases and 3 bases respectively, with 9 bases between them. CDR1 and CDR2 (germline): SGHNT, YYREEE (reference sequence). The CDR3 protein is CASSWPRDTGELFF. The CDR3 nucleotides read TGTGCCAGCAGCTGGCCCAGAGACACCGGGGAGCTGTTTTTT.

This clonotype was seen repeatedly, ten times or more. The chain carries TRBV12-3 or TRBV12-4 and TRBJ2-1; D might be TRBD1 or TRBD2, each matching 5 bases. Trimming cost V 7 bases and J 7 bases, with 11 bases left between them. There are 12 residues in the CDR3. CDR3 sequence (DNA): TGTGCCAGCACCCCCTGGGGGAATGAGCAGTTCTTC. Its protein product is CASTPWGNEQFF.

There are many counts of this clonotype. The chain couples TRBV11-2 to TRBJ2-1; 8 bases agree with TRBD2. CDR1 and CDR2 from the germline V gene are SGHAT and FQNNGV. Germline trimming cut 2 bases from V and 1 base from J; bases unmatched to any gene: 7. The CDR3 consists of 17 residues. The CDR3 DNA follows: TGTGCCAGCAGCTTAAGATCACCGGGGGGGTCCTACAATGAGCAGTTCTTC. Protein product: CASSLRSPGGSYNEQFF. The variable domain in full, completed from reference TRBV11-2 and TRBJ2-1, reads EAGVAQSPRYKIIEKRQSVAFWCNPISGHATLYWYQQILGQGPKLLIQFQNNGVVDDSQLPKDRFSAERLKGVDSTLKIQPAKLEDSAVYLCASSLRSPGGSYNEQFFGPGTRLTVL.

This chain connects TRBV20-1 to TRBJ2-5; possible D gene TRBD2, 5 bases. V was pared by 0 bases and J by 1 base, with 12 bases between. The germline gives CDR1 DFQATT, CDR2 SNEGSKA (reference sequence). The CDR3 spans 15 residues. In nucleotides, the CDR3 is TGCAGTGCTAGAGATCCCGCCGCGGGCCAAGAGACCCAGTACTTC. Amino acid sequence: CSARDPAAGQETQYF.

The rearrangement uses TRBV19 and TRBJ2-5; 9 bases are shared with TRBD2. CDR1 and CDR2 from the germline V gene are LNHDA and SQIVND (reference sequence). Trimming took 5 bases from V and 2 from J; bases not matched to a gene: 9. The CDR3 totals 16 residues. The CDR3 loop is CASSQIAGEQQETQYF. CDR3 bases: TGTGCCAGTAGTCAAATAGCGGGGGAGCAACAAGAGACCCAGTACTTC. The complete variable domain, with remaining parts taken from reference TRBV19 and TRBJ2-5, reads DGGITQSPKYLFRKEGQNVTLSCEQNLNHDAMYWYRQDPGQGLRLIYYSQIVNDFQKGDIAEGYSVSREKKESFPLTVTSAQKNPTAFYLCASSQIAGEQQETQYFGPGTRLLVL.

This chain uses TRBV6-5 with TRBJ2-7, with D perhaps TRBD2 (6 bases). The CDR3 runs 15 residues. Germline CDR1 is MNHEY and CDR2 is SVGAGI. Trimming stripped 4 bases from V and 3 bases from J, with 16 bases between. CDR3 region: CASSSSARRGYEQYF. Written as DNA, the CDR3 is TGTGCCAGCAGTTCGTCGGCCAGGAGGGGCTACGAGCAGTACTTC.

The rearrangement links TRBV21-1 to TRBJ1-2; no check of the table's D call, TRBD1, against the DNA was made. TRBV21-1 represents a pseudogene. The CDR3 is 14 amino acids. CDR3 residues: CASSKDEGGYGYTF. CDR3 coding DNA: TGTGCCAGCAGCAAAGATGAGGGGGGCTATGGCTACACCTTC.

This clonotype was picked up a small number of times. The chain carries TRBV7-9 and TRBJ2-1; D may correspond to TRBD1 or TRBD2 (5 bases each). CDR3 length: 14 amino acids. The germline V gene encodes CDR1 SEHNR and CDR2 FQNEAQ (reference sequence). The germline V and J ends were trimmed by 5 bases and 9 bases, with 17 bases remaining between them. The CDR3 sequence is CASSLSRGSFEQFF. The CDR3 bases are TGTGCCAGCAGCCTTAGTCGGGGCTCCTTTGAGCAGTTCTTC.

This clonotype has ten or more counts. CDR3 protein: CASSLLGRIGSETQYF. CDR3 coding DNA: TGTGCCAGCAGCTTACTGGGCAGAATAGGCTCCGAGACCCAGTACTTC. This chain joins TRBV7-2 and TRBJ2-5; no clear D gene. V dropped 2 bases and J dropped 5 bases, with 18 bases sitting between them. CDR1 SGHTA and CDR2 FQGNSA come from the germline V gene. The CDR3 has 16 residues. The full variable domain, with the rest looked up from reference TRBV7-2 and TRBJ2-5, is GAGVSQSPSNKVTEKGKDVELRCDPISGHTALYWYRQSLGQGLEFLIYFQGNSAPDKSGLPSDRFSAERTGGSVSTLTIQRTQQEDSAVYLCASSLLGRIGSETQYFGPGTRLLVL.